The 2 T cell receptor beta chains given below trace back to one sample, sequenced in a study of blood T cell repertoires in COVID-19. The repertoire was sequenced with immunoSEQ multiplex PCR; TCRdb's copy has only in-frame clones and lacks some. The sample shows about 230,000 clones, roughly 84% of them seen only once. Sequencing used peripheral blood. These receptor sequences come from a woman aged 40 to 50 who had recovered from COVID-19.

The chain employs TRBV30 and TRBJ1-1; D uncertain. Deletions cut 2 bases from V and 8 bases from J, with 12 bases between. This CDR3 has 12 residues. Germline assignment: CDR1 GTSNPN and CDR2 SVGIG (reference sequence). As DNA, the CDR3 is TGTGCCTGGAGTAGGTTGGGCTTAGAAGCTTTCTTT. It specifies CAWSRLGLEAFF.

The rearrangement uses TRBV3-1 (or the pseudogene TRBV3-2) and TRBJ1-6; D gene uncertain. The germline CDR1 and CDR2 sequences are LGHDT and YNNKEL (reference sequence). The V end was cut by 1 base, the J end by 8 bases, with 12 bases between. The CDR3 loop spans 15 amino acids. The CDR3 protein is CASSQVASIHSPLHF. For the CDR3, the DNA is TGTGCCAGCAGCCAAGTGGCCAGTATTCATTCACCCCTCCACTTT.